The T cell receptor beta chain under discussion was sequenced for a study of cytomegalovirus exposure and HLA in healthy donors. The study's findings and limits: Listed as cytomegalovirus-associated were 164 TCR beta chains.

Primers for the PCR totalled 60 Vbeta and 13 Jbeta. The table came from immunoSEQ multiplex PCR; TCRdb's copy has only in-frame clones and leaves some out. The top ten hold approximately 5.6% of the sample, which has 100,000 to 150,000 clones, around four fifths seen once. As regards this clone: The antigen remains undetermined.

V lost 3 bases and J 7 bases, leaving 13 bases between the germline ends. Germline CDR1 and CDR2: SGHVS and FNYEAQ. This CDR3 comprises 13 residues. The chain uses TRBV7-6 and TRBJ2-7, with D unresolved. Sequenced: PBMCs. The sequence was collected from a woman in her thirties or forties in good health and CMV-seropositive. The CDR3 DNA sequence: TGTGCCAGCAGCTTGCAAGGAGCTGGAGAGCAGTACTTC. Translating it yields CASSLQGAGEQYF.